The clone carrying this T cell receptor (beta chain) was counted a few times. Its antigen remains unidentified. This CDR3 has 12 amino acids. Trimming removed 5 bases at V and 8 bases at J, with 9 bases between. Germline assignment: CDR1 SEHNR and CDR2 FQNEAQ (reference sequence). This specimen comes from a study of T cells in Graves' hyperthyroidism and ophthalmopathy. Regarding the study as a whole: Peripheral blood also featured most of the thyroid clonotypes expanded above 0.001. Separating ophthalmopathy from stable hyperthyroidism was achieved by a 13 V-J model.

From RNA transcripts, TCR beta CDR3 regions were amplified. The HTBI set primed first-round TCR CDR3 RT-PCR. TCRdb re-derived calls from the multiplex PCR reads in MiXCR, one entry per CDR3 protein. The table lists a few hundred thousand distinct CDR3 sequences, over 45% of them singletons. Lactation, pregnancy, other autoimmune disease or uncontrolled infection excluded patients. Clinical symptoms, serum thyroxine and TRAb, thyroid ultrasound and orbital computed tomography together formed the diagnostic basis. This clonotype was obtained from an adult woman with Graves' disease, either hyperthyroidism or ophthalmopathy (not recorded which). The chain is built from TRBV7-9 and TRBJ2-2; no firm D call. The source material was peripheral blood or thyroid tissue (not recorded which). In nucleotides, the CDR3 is TGTGCCAGCAGCGCTTCTTGGGGGGAGCTGTTTTTT. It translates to CASSASWGELFF.